This TCR beta chain was sequenced for a study of response to subunit inactivated influenza vaccine. TCRdb re-analysed the RT-PCR reads in MiXCR, keeping a single row per CDR3 protein. The sample holds about 520,000 distinct CDR3 sequences, roughly 7.6% seen once. This clonotype has ten or more counts. The V gene's germline CDR1 is SGDLS and CDR2 YYNGEE. The trim removed 3 bases at V and 0 bases at J, leaving 3 bases unmatched. The CDR3 has 15 amino acids. Sequencing was performed on PBMCs from blood, taken less than 25 months after vaccination. This clonotype originated in a man in his fifties or sixties who received an inactivated influenza vaccine. This sequence joins TRBV9 and TRBJ1-3; 7 nucleotides align to TRBD1. The CDR3 nucleotides read TGTGCCAGCAGCGGACAGGGAAGCTCTGGAAACACCATATATTTT. Amino acid sequence: CASSGQGSSGNTIYF.